The 24 T cell receptor beta chains below were found in one sample sequenced in a study of technical replicates of blood from a handful of donors. Some clones are missing from TCRdb's copy, which holds only in-frame ones; the method was immunoSEQ multiplex PCR. The sample includes roughly 69,000 clones, about 87% of them seen just once. Sequencing was carried out using PBMCs. Every receptor here comes from a human donor in good health. Some clones in this sample may be carry-over from other donors' samples.

The chain employs TRBV14 and TRBJ2-3; TRBD1 agrees at 7 bases. The germline V gene has CDR1 SGHDN and CDR2 FVKESK. The ends lost 1 base at V and 6 bases at J; junction bases unmatched: 16. The CDR3 is made up of 18 amino acids. DNA of the CDR3: TGTGCCAGCAGCCAAGTGGAGAGGGGGCTTCGAGGTGCGGATACGCAGTATTTT. This sequence encodes CASSQVERGLRGADTQYF.

V and J are TRBV7-3 and TRBJ2-5, with TRBD2 matching 12 bases. CDR1 and CDR2 from the germline V gene are SGHTA and FQGTGA. The CDR3 runs to 15 residues. V dropped 5 bases and J dropped 4; count of bases not matched to a gene: 5. In DNA form, the CDR3 reads TGTGCCAGCAGCAGACTAGCGGGGGACGTAGAGACCCAGTACTTC. Its translation is CASSRLAGDVETQYF.

This rearrangement joins TRBV6-5 to TRBJ2-6; D unresolved. Germline CDR1 is MNHEY and CDR2 is SVGAGI. V lost 0 bases, J lost 8 bases, and 11 bases lay in between. This CDR3 comprises 15 residues. CDR3 DNA sequence: TGTGCCAGCAGTTACTCGATTGCAGGAACCAACGTCCTGACTTTC. Residues: CASSYSIAGTNVLTF.

The chain has TRBV12-5 and TRBJ2-2, with TRBD1 as a possible D gene (6 bases). Trimming took 7 bases from V and 3 from J, leaving 12 bases between them. The CDR3 covers 14 residues. Looked up from germline, CDR1 is LGHNT and CDR2 is FRNRAP. The CDR3 DNA reads as TGTGCTAGTGCATGGGGGCAGGACACCGGGGAGCTGTTTTTT. Protein sequence: CASAWGQDTGELFF.

V usage is TRBV11-2 and J usage is TRBJ1-6, with TRBD1 matching over 8 bases. The CDR3 consists of 14 residues. In germline, CDR1 is SGHAT, CDR2 FQNNGV. V trimming: 5 bases; J trimming: 7 bases; junction bases outside the gene matches: 4. CDR3 sequence (DNA): TGTGCCAGCAGCCGGGACAGGACAAATTCACCCCTCCACTTT. It translates to CASSRDRTNSPLHF.

This clone was seen a few times. The rearrangement links TRBV10-3 to TRBJ1-3, with D possibly matching TRBD1 (6 bases). The V end was cut by 3 bases, the J end by 2 bases, with 11 bases between. The CDR3 contains 15 residues. Looked up from germline, CDR1 is ENHRY and CDR2 is SYGVKD. The CDR3 nucleotides are TGTGCCATCAGTGATACCTACAGGGCTGGAAACACCATATATTTT. This codes for CAISDTYRAGNTIYF.

The V call is TRBV18, the J call TRBJ1-1, with 7 positions matching TRBD1. With V trimmed by 1 base and J by 7 bases, 3 bases remained unmatched. The CDR3 extends over 13 amino acids. Germline CDR1 reads KGHSH; CDR2 reads LQKENI. Written as DNA, the CDR3 is TGTGCCAGCTCACCACAGGGGGCGGTTGAAGCTTTCTTT. Amino acids: CASSPQGAVEAFF.

The chain is built from TRBV6-6 and TRBJ1-5; 7 nucleotides line up with TRBD1. V lost 2 bases to trimming and J lost 7 bases; unmatched junction nucleotides: 8. The CDR3 has 15 amino acids. CDR1 is MNHNY and CDR2 is SVGAGI in the germline V gene (reference sequence). In nucleotides, the CDR3 is TGTGCCAGCAGTTACCTTGACAGGGACGGGCAGCCCCAGCATTTT. It translates to CASSYLDRDGQPQHF.

This chain uses TRBV18 with TRBJ2-5, with D hard to call. This CDR3 region has 16 residues. V lost 0 bases and J 0 bases, leaving 11 bases between the germline ends. Per the germline V gene, CDR1 is KGHSH and CDR2 is LQKENI. Written as DNA, the CDR3 is TGTGCCAGCTCACCACCTGCACAGACCTACCAAGAGACCCAGTACTTC. It translates to CASSPPAQTYQETQYF.

This clone has only one observation. The chain is built from TRBV6-1 and TRBJ2-5, with TRBD2 identical over 7 bases. The CDR3 has 15 residues. With V trimmed by 6 bases and J by 0 bases, 7 bases remained unmatched. The germline CDR1 and CDR2 sequences are MNHNS and SASEGT. CDR3 protein: CASRKVGGNQETQYF. The CDR3 DNA sequence: TGTGCCAGCAGGAAAGTGGGGGGGAACCAAGAGACCCAGTACTTC.

This sequence joins TRBV14 and TRBJ1-6; 9 bases agree with TRBD1. The CDR3 is 14 amino acids. The trim removed 4 bases at V and 10 bases at J, leaving 5 bases unmatched. CDR1 SGHDN and CDR2 FVKESK come from the germline V gene. CDR3 in amino acids: CASSPDRGPSPLHF. The CDR3 DNA reads as TGTGCCAGCAGCCCGGACAGGGGTCCATCACCCCTCCACTTT.

Only a few counts were recorded for this clone. The genes are TRBV19 and TRBJ1-1; 9 bases are a match to TRBD1. V shed 5 bases, J shed 6 bases, and the junction held 7 bases outside the gene matches. This CDR3 spans 14 amino acids. The germline V gene has CDR1 LNHDA and CDR2 SQIVND (reference sequence). CDR3: CASSSTGGGPEAFF. The CDR3 region has the DNA TGTGCCAGTAGTTCAACAGGGGGCGGGCCTGAAGCTTTCTTT.

V usage is TRBV19 and J usage is TRBJ1-2, with D possibly TRBD1 on 6 matching bases. The length of the CDR3 is 12 residues. Trimming stripped 8 bases from V and 2 bases from J, with 9 bases between. Germline-derived CDR1 and CDR2 are LNHDA and SQIVND (reference sequence). The CDR3 sequence is CASEQGNYGYTF. The CDR3 nucleotides read TGTGCCAGTGAACAGGGAAACTATGGCTACACCTTC.

This chain joins TRBV9 and TRBJ2-1; TRBD2 matches at 8 bases. J gave up 5 bases and V 4 bases, and 5 bases lay outside the gene matches. CDR3 length equals 14 residues. Germline V gives CDR1 SGDLS, CDR2 YYNGEE. The CDR3 spells CASSLGLADNEQFF. The CDR3 DNA reads as TGTGCCAGCAGCCTAGGACTAGCCGACAATGAGCAGTTCTTC.

This clone was found once. The chain combines TRBV6-4 with TRBJ2-3; TRBD2 might be the D (5 bases). Germline V gene sequence: CDR1 MRHNA, CDR2 SNTAGT. This CDR3 has 16 amino acids. V lost 3 bases to trimming and J lost 1 base, with 14 bases between them. CDR3: CASSERGRGRTDTQYF. The CDR3 nucleotides are TGTGCCAGCAGTGAACGCGGTCGGGGTCGCACAGATACGCAGTATTTT.

The gene calls are TRBV7-3 and TRBJ2-1, with no clear D. Trimming left V 5 bases short and J 1 base short, with 12 bases between. CDR1 is SGHTA and CDR2 is FQGTGA in the germline V gene. The CDR3 covers 15 residues. The CDR3: CASSPYSGSYNEQFF. The CDR3 DNA follows: TGTGCCAGCAGCCCTTACAGTGGATCCTACAATGAGCAGTTCTTC.

The chain couples TRBV7-3 to TRBJ2-5, with D uncertain. The length of the CDR3 is 14 residues. In germline, CDR1 is SGHTA, CDR2 FQGTGA. V was trimmed by 0 bases and J by 5 bases, leaving 10 bases between them. The CDR3 reads CASSLTKYGETQYF. CDR3 in DNA: TGTGCCAGCAGCTTAACAAAGTACGGGGAGACCCAGTACTTC.

The chain uses TRBV7-6 and TRBJ2-1; D is undetermined. Germline V gene sequence: CDR1 SGHVS, CDR2 FNYEAQ. Trimming stripped 2 bases from V and 7 bases from J, with 12 bases between. This CDR3 is 14 amino acids long. The DNA for the CDR3 is TGTGCCAGCAGCTTAAGAGCCTACGGGAATGAGCAGTTCTTC. Its protein product is CASSLRAYGNEQFF.

The chain's CDR3 is CASSFRGPTGELFF. CDR3 DNA sequence: TGTGCCAGCAGTTTTAGGGGGCCCACCGGGGAGCTGTTTTTT. This chain uses TRBV27 with TRBJ2-2; 7 bases line up with TRBD1. V dropped 3 bases and J dropped 4; count of bases not matched to a gene: 2. Germline V lookup: CDR1 MNHEY, CDR2 SMNVEV (reference sequence). This CDR3 comprises 14 residues.

This clone was picked up one time. The chain employs TRBV10-3 and TRBJ1-4, with TRBD1 identical over 8 bases. The CDR3 has 16 residues. Germline CDR1 ENHRY, CDR2 SYGVKD. V lost 3 bases to trimming and J lost 3 bases; unmatched junction nucleotides: 6. The CDR3 reads CAISDTGGTPNEKLFF. The DNA for the CDR3 is TGTGCCATCAGTGATACAGGGGGGACTCCTAATGAAAAACTGTTTTTT.

The gene calls are TRBV27 and TRBJ2-7; a possible D gene is TRBD2 (5 bases). This CDR3 contains 13 residues. Germline loops: CDR1 MNHEY, CDR2 SMNVEV (reference sequence). Trimming pared 10 bases from V and 3 bases from J, leaving 16 bases between. CDR3 region: CATARVSVYEQYF. CDR3 coding DNA: TGTGCCACGGCGAGGGTATCAGTCTACGAGCAGTACTTC.

J is TRBJ2-2 and V is TRBV2; weak D call: TRBD2 (6 bases). V was shortened by 8 bases and J by 1 base, with 14 bases between the two germline ends. The CDR3 contains 15 residues. Germline CDR1 is SNHLY and CDR2 is FYNNEI. The CDR3: CASRGGGRNTGELFF. The CDR3 region has the DNA TGTGCCAGCCGGGGAGGAGGGCGGAACACCGGGGAGCTGTTTTTT.

V is TRBV4-3 and J is TRBJ1-1; no firm D call. V shed 1 base and J shed 0 bases, with 6 bases lying between them. The length of the CDR3 is 14 residues. Germline-derived CDR1 and CDR2 are LGHNA and YSLEER. The CDR3 DNA sequence: TGCGCCAGCAGCCAAGCCACGGTGAACACTGAAGCTTTCTTT. This translates into CASSQATVNTEAFF.

The genes are TRBV7-7 and TRBJ2-1, with TRBD2 matching 11 bases. The CDR3 totals 18 residues. The germline CDR1 and CDR2 sequences are SSHAT and FNYEAQ (reference sequence). J was trimmed by 5 bases and V by 0 bases; bases with no gene match: 9. This CDR3 is CASSLAAGIAGGNNEQFF. The CDR3 DNA reads as TGTGCCAGCAGCTTAGCTGCCGGGATAGCGGGAGGGAACAATGAGCAGTTCTTC.